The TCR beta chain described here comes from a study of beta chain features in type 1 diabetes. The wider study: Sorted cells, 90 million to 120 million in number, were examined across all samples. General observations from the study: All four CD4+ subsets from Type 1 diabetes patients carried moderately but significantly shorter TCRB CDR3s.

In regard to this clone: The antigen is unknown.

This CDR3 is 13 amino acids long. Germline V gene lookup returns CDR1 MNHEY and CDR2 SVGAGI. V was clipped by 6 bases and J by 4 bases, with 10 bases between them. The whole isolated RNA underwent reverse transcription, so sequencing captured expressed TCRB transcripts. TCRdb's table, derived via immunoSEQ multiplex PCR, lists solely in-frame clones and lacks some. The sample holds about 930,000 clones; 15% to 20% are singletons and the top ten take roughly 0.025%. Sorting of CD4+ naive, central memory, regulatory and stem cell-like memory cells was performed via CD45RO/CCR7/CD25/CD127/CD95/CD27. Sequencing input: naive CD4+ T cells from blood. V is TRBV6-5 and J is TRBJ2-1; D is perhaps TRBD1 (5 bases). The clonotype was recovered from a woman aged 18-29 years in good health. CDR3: CASSLGHYNEQFF. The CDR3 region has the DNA TGTGCCAGCAGCTTAGGACATTACAATGAGCAGTTCTTC.